These 17 T cell receptor beta chains were sequenced from one sample in a study of blood T cell repertoires in COVID-19. Libraries were prepared by immunoSEQ multiplex PCR; TCRdb keeps only in-frame clonotypes and omits some of them. Of roughly 200,000 clones in the sample, 70% to 90% were seen once. The source material was peripheral blood. The receptor set was obtained from a man aged 55 to 70 with acute or convalescent COVID-19.

The chain recombines TRBV4-3 with TRBJ1-6, with a weak D call TRBD1 (5 bases). Trimming cost V 5 bases and J 10 bases, with 12 bases left between them. Per germline, CDR1 LGHNA and CDR2 YSLEER. This CDR3 has 13 amino acids. For the CDR3, the DNA is TGCGCCAGCAGCGGCGGGAGGGGATCACCCCTCCACTTT. Amino acid sequence: CASSGGRGSPLHF.

The gene calls are TRBV28 and TRBJ1-6; D is uncertain. V dropped 6 bases and J dropped 8 bases, with 8 bases sitting between them. The germline gives CDR1 MDHEN, CDR2 SYDVKM. The CDR3 consists of 12 residues. The CDR3 reads CASRSSHSPLHF. The CDR3 region has the DNA TGTGCCAGCAGATCCTCCCATTCACCCCTCCACTTT.

This chain connects TRBV18 to TRBJ1-1, with unresolved D. The CDR3 is 13 amino acids. With 1 base removed from V and 7 bases from J, the gap between germline ends came to 10 bases. Germline loops: CDR1 KGHSH, CDR2 LQKENI. The CDR3 sequence is CASSPQGEGEAFF. The CDR3 coding sequence is TGTGCCAGCTCACCACAGGGAGAGGGTGAAGCTTTCTTT.

This sequence joins TRBV5-1 and TRBJ2-1; 15 bases match TRBD2. Per the germline V gene, CDR1 is SGHRS and CDR2 is YFSETQ. J was trimmed by 8 bases and V by 4 bases; bases with no gene match: 4. The CDR3 runs to 15 residues. This CDR3 reads CASSPGLAGGDEQFF. The CDR3, as DNA: TGCGCCAGCAGCCCGGGACTAGCGGGGGGTGATGAGCAGTTCTTC.

The CDR3 sequence is CASWRQGIAEAFF. In DNA form, the CDR3 reads TGTGCCAGTTGGAGACAGGGGATCGCTGAAGCTTTCTTT. The chain combines TRBV19 with TRBJ1-1, with 8 bases identical to TRBD1. CDR1 and CDR2 (germline): LNHDA, SQIVND (reference sequence). The junction had 8 bases not matched to a gene; V was cut back by 8 bases and J by 6 bases. The CDR3 totals 13 residues.

This clone appeared once. The V call is TRBV5-1, the J call TRBJ2-6; TRBD1 might be the D (6 bases). This CDR3 contains 18 residues. The ends were cut back, 3 bases at V and 0 bases at J, with 16 bases in the middle. Germline-derived CDR1 and CDR2 are SGHRS and YFSETQ. CDR3 nucleotide sequence: TGCGCCAGCAGCTCCGACAGGCCCCGTTCCTCTGGGGCCAACGTCCTGACTTTC. Encoded protein: CASSSDRPRSSGANVLTF.

For the CDR3, the DNA is TGTGCCAGCAGCATACTAGCGGGGGGCACAGATACGCAGTATTTT. It is translated as CASSILAGGTDTQYF. The chain combines TRBV7-6 with TRBJ2-3, with 11 bases fitting TRBD2. The CDR3 sequence is 15 residues long. Trimming at V came to 5 bases and at J to 1 base, leaving 2 bases not matched to a gene. Germline CDR1 reads SGHVS; CDR2 reads FNYEAQ.

The rearrangement joins TRBV5-1 to TRBJ1-1; maybe TRBD1 (5 bases). The germline gives CDR1 SGHRS, CDR2 YFSETQ. V dropped 4 bases and J dropped 1 base, with 5 bases sitting between them. The CDR3 is 12 residues long. The DNA of the CDR3 is TGCGCCAGCAGCAGGGGGAACACTGAAGCTTTCTTT. Its translation is CASSRGNTEAFF.

The V and J genes are TRBV27 and TRBJ2-7; 7 bases are shared with TRBD2. J gave up 4 bases and V 3 bases, and 3 bases lay outside the gene matches. Germline-derived CDR1 and CDR2 are MNHEY and SMNVEV (reference sequence). The CDR3 is made up of 13 amino acids. The CDR3 DNA reads TGTGCCAGCAGTTTCGGGGAGGGGTACGAGCAGTACTTC. This translates into CASSFGEGYEQYF.

The chain combines TRBV11-2 with TRBJ2-7; tentatively, D is TRBD2 (6 bases). Looked up from germline, CDR1 is SGHAT and CDR2 is FQNNGV. The V gene lost 5 bases and the J gene lost 3 bases, with 17 bases spanning the gap. The CDR3 is made up of 15 amino acids. CDR3 loop: CASSNIRGKNYEQYF. Here the CDR3 DNA reads TGTGCCAGCAGCAACATCCGGGGGAAAAACTACGAGCAGTACTTC.

The J gene is TRBJ2-5, the V gene TRBV6-2 or TRBV6-3; tentatively, D is TRBD2 (6 bases). The CDR3 has 15 residues. Germline CDR1 reads MNHEY; CDR2 reads SVGEGT. V was shortened by 6 bases and J by 2 bases, with 16 bases between the two germline ends. CDR3 nucleotide sequence: TGTGCCAGCAGCTGGGGGGTAGCCGCACAAGAGACCCAGTACTTC. This encodes CASSWGVAAQETQYF.

V is TRBV10-1 and J is TRBJ1-1, with 8 positions matching TRBD1. V was clipped by 0 bases and J by 5 bases; unmatched bases: 8. The CDR3 is 16 residues long. Per the germline V gene, CDR1 is WNHNN and CDR2 is SYGVQD (reference sequence). The CDR3 is CASSESGQGVRTEAFF. CDR3 nucleotide sequence: TGCGCCAGCAGTGAGTCAGGACAGGGCGTGAGGACTGAAGCTTTCTTT.

This clone occurred once. The rearrangement links TRBV4-1 to TRBJ2-5; TRBD1 agrees at 10 bases. The CDR3 is 18 residues long. V gave up 1 base and J gave up 6 bases; unmatched junction bases: 14. In germline, CDR1 is MGHRA, CDR2 YSYEKL. CDR3 sequence: CASSQALTRTGGLKTQYF. The CDR3 DNA is TGCGCCAGCAGCCAAGCCCTTACCCGGACAGGGGGTTTGAAGACCCAGTACTTC.

The chain joins TRBV5-5 to TRBJ1-2; possible D gene TRBD1, 6 bases. The V gene lost 5 bases and the J gene lost 8 bases, with 16 bases spanning the gap. The CDR3 has 13 amino acids. Germline-derived CDR1 and CDR2 are SGHKS and YYEKEE (reference sequence). The chain's CDR3 is CASSATTGWGYTF. The CDR3, as DNA: TGTGCCAGCAGTGCCACGACAGGTTGGGGCTACACCTTC.

This chain connects TRBV9 to TRBJ2-7, with D perhaps matching TRBD1 (6 bases). The germline gives CDR1 SGDLS, CDR2 YYNGEE. The CDR3 has 14 amino acids. The V end lost 2 bases, the J end lost 2 bases, and 11 bases lay between the germline ends. The CDR3, as DNA: TGTGCCAGCAGCGTCTCGGACAGAGCCTACGAGCAGTACTTC. As protein: CASSVSDRAYEQYF.

J is TRBJ2-3 and V is TRBV4-3, with a weak D call TRBD1 (5 bases). Trimming removed 0 bases from V and 0 bases from J, with 7 bases in between. CDR3 size: 15 residues. Per germline, CDR1 LGHNA and CDR2 YSLEER. This CDR3 reads CASSQDWGSTDTQYF. CDR3 bases: TGCGCCAGCAGCCAAGATTGGGGCAGCACAGATACGCAGTATTTT.

This chain uses TRBV5-1 with TRBJ2-7; possibly TRBD1 for D (6 bases). Per germline, CDR1 SGHRS and CDR2 YFSETQ. The V gene lost 3 bases and the J gene lost 3 bases, with 10 bases spanning the gap. The CDR3 is 13 amino acids. The CDR3 coding sequence is TGCGCCAGCAGCTATAAGGGGGACTACGAGCAGTACTTC. This sequence encodes CASSYKGDYEQYF.